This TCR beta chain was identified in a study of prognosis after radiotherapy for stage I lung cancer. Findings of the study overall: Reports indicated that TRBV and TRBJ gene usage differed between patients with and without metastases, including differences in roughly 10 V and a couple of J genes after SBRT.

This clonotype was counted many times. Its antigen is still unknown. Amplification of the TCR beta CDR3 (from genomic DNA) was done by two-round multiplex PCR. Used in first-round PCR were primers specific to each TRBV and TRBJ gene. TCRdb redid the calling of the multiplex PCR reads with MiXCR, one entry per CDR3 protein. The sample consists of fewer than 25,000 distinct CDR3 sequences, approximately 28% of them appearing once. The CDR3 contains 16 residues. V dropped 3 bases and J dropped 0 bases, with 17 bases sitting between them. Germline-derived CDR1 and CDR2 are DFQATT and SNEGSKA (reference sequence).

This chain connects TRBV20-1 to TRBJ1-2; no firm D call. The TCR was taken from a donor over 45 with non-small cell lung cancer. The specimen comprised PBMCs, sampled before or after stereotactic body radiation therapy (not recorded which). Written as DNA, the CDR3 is TGCAGTGCTAGCCTTACGAGGACGGCCTCTAACTATGGCTACACCTTC. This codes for CSASLTRTASNYGYTF.